This is a list of T cell receptor beta chains from one sample in a study of T cell changes during pregnancy in multiple sclerosis. Sequenced by immunoSEQ multiplex PCR; TCRdb stores in-frame clones only, minus some. The sample includes 50,000 to 65,000 clones, about 96% seen only once; the top ten take around 2.5%. Sequenced here: CD8+ T cells from peripheral blood mononuclear cells, sampled after pregnancy. These receptors were obtained from a female donor with multiple sclerosis, enrolled in a pregnancy study. CDR3s leave out the opening cysteine and the closing phenylalanine or tryptophan. The D gene is left open where the match is weak.

j_gene,v_gene,d_gene,CDR3aa
TRBJ1-2,TRBV4-3,TRBD1,ASSHPGQGAVDGYT
TRBJ2-1,TRBV15,TRBD2,ATEPGLAGDHKF
TRBJ2-2,TRBV29-1,.,SVEDRGTSPNTGELF
TRBJ1-1,TRBV4-3,.,ASSQDRVVGEAF
TRBJ2-7,TRBV10-3,TRBD2,AISAASGSYEQY
TRBJ2-1,TRBV7-6,TRBD2,ASSLSYRRAGVPPIFNEQF
TRBJ2-1,TRBV19,.,ASSSYRREQF
TRBJ2-7,TRBV14,.,ASSQTGLPYEQY
TRBJ2-1,TRBV28,.,ASSFRVSSYNEQF
TRBJ2-7,TRBV11-2,TRBD2,ASSPSGYYEQY
TRBJ2-1,TRBV9,.,ASSTHNSGNEQF
TRBJ1-1,TRBV9,.,ASSVEGADTEAF
TRBJ2-6,TRBV19,TRBD1,ASSPSDRARANVLT
TRBJ2-1,TRBV5-1,.,ASSFLSSYNEQF
TRBJ2-1,TRBV18,.,ASSPPGGWYEQF
TRBJ2-1,TRBV14,.,ASSQQGHNEQF
TRBJ1-1,TRBV6-5,.,ASSYRFLRVNTEAF
TRBJ2-2,TRBV11-2,TRBD2,ASSSSSGLNTGELF
TRBJ2-7,TRBV27,.,ASSLSAGVARPYEQY
TRBJ2-7,TRBV11-3,.,ASSWASSYEQY
TRBJ2-1,TRBV6-5,.,ASSYTPDTRGQF
TRBJ2-7,TRBV4-1,TRBD2,ASSQVAGTSAYEQY
TRBJ1-1,TRBV28,.,ASSLLPGVGTEAF
TRBJ1-1,TRBV19,.,ASSRGLEAF
TRBJ2-2,TRBV5-6,.,ASSLISNTGELF
TRBJ1-3,TRBV4-2,TRBD1,ASSQDYRGSGNTIY
TRBJ2-7,TRBV19,TRBD1,ASSYLQGASEQY
TRBJ2-7,TRBV27,.,ASSLWSGVDEQY
TRBJ2-1,TRBV19,.,ASSISVDEQF
TRBJ2-7,TRBV7-9,.,ASSLNSGPYEQY
TRBJ2-5,TRBV7-9,TRBD1,ASSRPGTGMETQY
TRBJ1-1,TRBV9,TRBD1,ASSGTGERYTEAF
TRBJ2-1,TRBV30,.,AWTEADNEQF
TRBJ2-4,TRBV15,.,ATSRRRGDIQY
TRBJ1-4,TRBV2,TRBD1,ATTITGQLC
TRBJ2-3,TRBV10-3,TRBD2,AISEFRTSGRPRNIDTQY
TRBJ2-1,TRBV7-6,TRBD2,ASSLLAGGDNEQF
TRBJ1-6,TRBV28,.,ASSSRYLANSPLH
TRBJ2-7,TRBV7-9,.,ASTSFQGAYEQY
TRBJ2-3,TRBV9,TRBD2,ASSGLIAGESTDTQY